This T cell receptor beta chain originates from a study of human T cells and chemical hapten exposure. Individual cDNA molecules (in the library) carried attached unique molecular identifiers. TCRdb itself ran the reads through MiXCR, one entry per CDR3 protein. Of fewer than 150,000 distinct CDR3 sequences in the sample, more than 8.5% were seen once. Unfractionated whole blood yielded the extracted total RNA. This clonotype was observed a few times. V shed 3 bases and J shed 0 bases, with 11 bases lying between them. The CDR3 is made up of 15 amino acids. Specimen: whole blood. This clonotype originated in a human donor in good health. Some clones in this sample may be carry-over from other donors' samples. J is TRBJ1-1 and V is TRBV12-3 or TRBV12-4; weak D call: TRBD1 (5 bases). This CDR3 reads CASSFRGLLNTEAFF. CDR3 sequence (DNA): TGTGCCAGCAGTTTCCGGGGCTTATTGAACACTGAAGCTTTCTTT.